This entry describes one T cell receptor (beta chain). The V gene lost 3 bases and the J gene lost 3 bases, with 12 bases spanning the gap. This CDR3 has 14 amino acids. Germline V gene data show CDR1 as LNHNV and CDR2 as YYDKDF (reference sequence). These data belong to a study of control samples from healthy donors and cancer patients. Only in-frame clones appear in the TCRdb table, and some are missing; sequencing was by immunoSEQ multiplex PCR. The table has about 160,000 clones, roughly 90% seen once. What was sequenced was blood. The TCR comes from a man aged 25 to 40 in good health. The V gene is TRBV15, the J gene TRBJ2-7; D might be TRBD2 (6 bases). CDR3 region: CATSREGRGYEQYF. The CDR3, as DNA: TGTGCCACCAGCAGGGAGGGTAGGGGCTACGAGCAGTACTTC.